This T cell receptor beta chain was found in a study of cytomegalovirus exposure and HLA in healthy donors. General observations from the study: A likely sequencing artifact accounted for one observed cluster of highly shared sequence variants. A later analysis found most CMV-associated TCR beta chains apparently HLA-restricted.

As regards this clone: Antigen unknown.

This CDR3 contains 15 residues. J was trimmed by 7 bases and V by 2 bases; bases with no gene match: 7. The germline CDR1 and CDR2 sequences are KGHSH and LQKENI. The study sampled nominally healthy donors, though unrecorded immune exposures were likely. PCR involved 60 Vbeta and 13 Jbeta primers. TCRdb's copy holds only in-frame clones and misses some; the assay was immunoSEQ multiplex PCR. Counted here are roughly 190,000 clones, roughly 70% occurring once; the ten biggest clones make up 1.5% to 2%. Sequencing input: PBMCs. The J gene is TRBJ2-3, the V gene TRBV18; 9 nucleotides agree with TRBD2. The sequence was obtained from a woman under 40 in good health and CMV-seronegative. The DNA of the CDR3 is TGTGCCAGCTCACCAGGCGGGGGGGCCCCTCATACGCAGTATTTT. Amino acids: CASSPGGGAPHTQYF.